This T cell receptor (beta chain) comes out of a study of regulatory T cells in long-lasting Graves disease. Study-wide findings and caveats: Lower TCR diversity characterized persistent Graves' patients relative to newly diagnosed patients. Persistent disease preferred TRBV28, TRBJ1-2 and TRBJ2-5.

The time point: newly diagnosed GD, antithyroid drugs for less than 3 months. With RNA extracted from PBMCs as input, the TCR library was made. This clonotype was seen ten or more times. The antigen is unknown. iRepertoire HTBI primers and Arm-PCR of CDR3 regions built TCR beta libraries. TCRdb redid the calling of the multiplex PCR reads with MiXCR, one entry per CDR3 protein. The profile shows about 460,000 distinct CDR3 sequences, approximately 15% of them singletons. V gave up 3 bases and J gave up 2 bases, with 16 bases separating them. The CDR3 has 16 amino acids. The sample also formed part of further work on T cells in Graves' hyperthyroidism and ophthalmopathy. That study adds: The HTBI set primed first-round TCR CDR3 RT-PCR.

This clonotype originated in a woman aged 45-65 years with Graves disease. The chain is built from TRBV12-3 or TRBV12-4 and TRBJ1-2, with D possibly TRBD1 on 5 matching bases. This material consisted of peripheral blood mononuclear cells (PBMCs), taken at new diagnosis, from a patient treated with antithyroid drugs. The CDR3 region is CASSLRRDWMNYGYTF. CDR3 bases: TGTGCCAGCAGTTTGCGGCGGGACTGGATGAACTATGGCTACACCTTC.